The rows below give T cell receptor beta chains drawn from one sample of a study of PD-1 blockade in classical Hodgkin lymphoma. Method: immunoSEQ multiplex PCR; TCRdb's copy keeps in-frame clones and lacks some. The sample contains some 17,000 clones, over 80% of which appear only once. Sequences were derived from peripheral blood mononuclear cells (PBMCs), sampled before the second cycle of nivolumab. Source of these receptors: a human donor with classical Hodgkin lymphoma. The CDR3 runs from the conserved cysteine through the conserved F or W. Fields, in order: V gene, J gene, D gene, CDR3 length, clone size, CDR3 protein, CDR3 DNA. D genes are given only for firm matches. Clone size appears in some rows only: once, few, many, or a class for an expanded clone.

V: TRBV12-5
J: TRBJ1-6
D: .
length: 17
size: few
CDR3: CASGLVSGGGINSPLHF
DNA: TGTGCTAGTGGTTTGGTATCAGGAGGGGGGATTAATTCACCCCTCCACTTT

V: TRBV28
J: TRBJ1-5
D: .
length: 13
size: .
CDR3: CASRTTPREPQHF
DNA: TGTGCCAGCAGAACCACGCCCAGGGAGCCCCAGCATTTT

V: TRBV19
J: TRBJ2-2
D: TRBD1
length: 15
size: .
CDR3: CASSIRDRETGELFF
DNA: TGTGCCAGTAGTATAAGGGACAGGGAGACCGGGGAGCTGTTTTTT

V: TRBV19
J: TRBJ2-3
D: .
length: 13
size: .
CDR3: CASSVGFTDTQYF
DNA: TGTGCCAGTTCGGTAGGGTTCACAGATACGCAGTATTTT

V: TRBV5-1
J: TRBJ2-3
D: .
length: 15
size: once
CDR3: CASSDHGSSTDTQYF
DNA: TGCGCCAGCAGTGACCACGGGTCTAGCACAGATACGCAGTATTTT

V: TRBV5-4
J: TRBJ1-4
D: .
length: 16
size: .
CDR3: CASSLYMGSGNEKLFF
DNA: TGTGCCAGCAGCTTGTATATGGGCTCCGGTAATGAAAAACTGTTTTTT

V: TRBV11-3
J: TRBJ2-7
D: .
length: 13
size: .
CDR3: CASSLEKSHEQYF
DNA: TGTGCCAGCAGCTTAGAAAAAAGCCACGAGCAGTACTTC

V: TRBV5-1
J: TRBJ2-3
D: TRBD2
length: 18
size: .
CDR3: CASSVGLAGVRFTDTQYF
DNA: TGCGCCAGCAGCGTCGGTCTAGCGGGGGTTAGGTTTACAGATACGCAGTATTTT

V: TRBV7-3
J: TRBJ2-6
D: .
length: 16
size: .
CDR3: CASSTQGGIGANVLTF
DNA: TGTGCCAGCAGCACACAGGGAGGGATCGGGGCCAACGTCCTGACTTTC

V: TRBV9
J: TRBJ2-2
D: TRBD2
length: 18
size: .
CDR3: CASSVRLAGPANTGELFF
DNA: TGTGCCAGCAGCGTTCGGCTAGCGGGGCCCGCGAACACCGGGGAGCTGTTTTTT

V: TRBV2
J: TRBJ2-1
D: .
length: 15
size: once
CDR3: CASSEGGLTYNEQFF
DNA: TGTGCCAGCAGTGAGGGTGGACTTACTTACAATGAGCAGTTCTTC

V: TRBV5-4
J: TRBJ2-5
D: .
length: 14
size: few
CDR3: CASSLERGRETQYF
DNA: TGTGCCAGCAGCCTAGAGAGGGGCCGGGAGACCCAGTACTTC

V: TRBV10-3
J: TRBJ1-2
D: .
length: 13
size: .
CDR3: CAISAPSINGYTF
DNA: TGTGCCATCAGTGCGCCCTCGATAAATGGCTACACCTTC

V: TRBV7-9
J: TRBJ2-1
D: .
length: 11
size: .
CDR3: CASSLGNEQFF
DNA: TGTGCCAGCAGCCTAGGCAATGAGCAGTTCTTC

V: TRBV7-9
J: TRBJ2-3
D: TRBD2
length: 19
size: .
CDR3: CASSLHGLAGGQGTDTQYF
DNA: TGTGCCAGCAGCTTACACGGACTAGCGGGGGGGCAGGGCACAGATACGCAGTATTTT

V: TRBV5-1
J: TRBJ2-7
D: .
length: 15
size: .
CDR3: CASSYAADSTYEQYF
DNA: TGCGCCAGCAGTTACGCGGCGGACAGTACCTACGAGCAGTACTTC

V: TRBV4-2
J: TRBJ1-2
D: .
length: 17
size: .
CDR3: CASSQDFGGRGNYGYTF
DNA: TGTGCCAGCAGCCAAGATTTCGGGGGTAGAGGTAACTATGGCTACACCTTC

V: TRBV4-2
J: TRBJ2-2
D: TRBD2
length: 19
size: once
CDR3: CASSLKYSGGVPNTGELFF
DNA: TGTGCCAGCAGCCTCAAGTATAGCGGGGGGGTCCCGAACACCGGGGAGCTGTTTTTT

V: TRBV28
J: TRBJ1-3
D: .
length: 15
size: .
CDR3: CASTSRTGNRNTIYF
DNA: TGTGCCAGCACCTCAAGAACAGGGAACAGAAACACCATATATTTT

V: TRBV12-5
J: TRBJ1-1
D: .
length: 16
size: .
CDR3: CASGLVIGAGDTEAFF
DNA: TGTGCTAGTGGTTTGGTAATAGGTGCGGGAGACACTGAAGCTTTCTTT

V: TRBV7-8
J: TRBJ2-5
D: TRBD1
length: 15
size: .
CDR3: CASSFTGTGGETQYF
DNA: TGTGCCAGCAGCTTCACCGGGACAGGGGGAGAGACCCAGTACTTC

V: TRBV18
J: TRBJ1-3
D: .
length: 16
size: .
CDR3: CASSPRPEPSGNTIYF
DNA: TGTGCCAGCTCTCCCAGGCCGGAACCCTCTGGAAACACCATATATTTT

V: TRBV7-2
J: TRBJ2-7
D: .
length: 11
size: .
CDR3: CASRDAYEQYF
DNA: TGTGCCAGCAGGGATGCTTACGAGCAGTACTTC

V: TRBV11-3
J: TRBJ1-6
D: .
length: 13
size: few
CDR3: CASSLVVNSPLHF
DNA: TGTGCCAGCAGCTTAGTAGTCAATTCACCCCTCCACTTT

V: TRBV4-2
J: TRBJ1-3
D: .
length: 15
size: .
CDR3: CASSQASYSGNTIYF
DNA: TGTGCCAGCAGCCAAGCTAGTTACTCTGGAAACACCATATATTTT

V: TRBV2
J: TRBJ1-2
D: .
length: 14
size: .
CDR3: CASKRDGGPYGYTF
DNA: TGTGCCAGCAAGCGAGACGGCGGGCCGTATGGCTACACCTTC

V: TRBV7-7
J: TRBJ2-2
D: TRBD1
length: 17
size: .
CDR3: CASSVSRGQGNTGELFF
DNA: TGTGCCAGCAGCGTATCGAGGGGACAGGGGAACACCGGGGAGCTGTTTTTT

V: TRBV7-5
J: TRBJ2-7
D: .
length: 13
size: .
CDR3: CASSALQGYEQYF
DNA: TGTGCCAGCAGCGCCCTACAGGGGTACGAGCAGTACTTC

V: TRBV4-2
J: TRBJ2-7
D: TRBD2
length: 18
size: .
CDR3: CASSPGLAGTQSSYEQYF
DNA: TGTGCCAGCAGCCCCGGACTAGCGGGTACACAGAGCTCCTACGAGCAGTACTTC

V: TRBV7-8
J: TRBJ2-5
D: .
length: 17
size: .
CDR3: CASSWMTDLRYQETQYF
DNA: TGTGCCAGCAGCTGGATGACAGACCTCCGGTACCAAGAGACCCAGTACTTC

V: TRBV7-2
J: TRBJ2-1
D: .
length: 12
size: .
CDR3: CASSRTGNEQFF
DNA: TGTGCCAGCAGCCGGACGGGAAATGAGCAGTTCTTC

V: TRBV9
J: TRBJ2-2
D: TRBD1
length: 15
size: once
CDR3: CASSVTGVGTGELFF
DNA: TGTGCCAGCAGCGTGACAGGGGTCGGCACCGGGGAGCTGTTTTTT

V: TRBV5-1
J: TRBJ2-2
D: .
length: 13
size: .
CDR3: CASSLADVWELFF
DNA: TGCGCCAGCAGCTTGGCCGACGTGTGGGAGCTGTTTTTT

V: TRBV4-1
J: TRBJ2-5
D: TRBD2
length: 16
size: once
CDR3: CASSPQGGGAWETQYF
DNA: TGCGCCAGCAGCCCCCAGGGCGGGGGGGCTTGGGAGACCCAGTACTTC

V: TRBV28
J: TRBJ2-4
D: TRBD1
length: 16
size: .
CDR3: CASSLLDRGAKNIQYF
DNA: TGTGCCAGCAGTTTACTAGACAGGGGAGCCAAAAACATTCAGTACTTC

V: TRBV7-9
J: TRBJ1-2
D: .
length: 11
size: .
CDR3: CASSFGDGYTF
DNA: TGTGCCAGCAGCTTTGGTGACGGCTACACCTTC

V: TRBV27
J: TRBJ1-6
D: .
length: 13
size: .
CDR3: CASSLKLNSPLHF
DNA: TGTGCCAGCAGTTTAAAGTTGAATTCACCCCTCCACTTT

V: TRBV4-1
J: TRBJ2-1
D: TRBD1
length: 17
size: .
CDR3: CASSQFESGTGWNEQFF
DNA: TGCGCCAGCAGCCAATTTGAATCCGGGACAGGGTGGAATGAGCAGTTCTTC

V: TRBV2
J: TRBJ1-5
D: TRBD1
length: 16
size: .
CDR3: CASSKTGTGLNQPQHF
DNA: TGTGCCAGCAGTAAGACCGGGACAGGTCTCAATCAGCCCCAGCATTTT

V: TRBV19
J: TRBJ2-7
D: .
length: 13
size: .
CDR3: CASSMGREDEQYF
DNA: TGTGCCAGTAGTATGGGCAGGGAGGACGAGCAGTACTTC